These 16 T cell receptor beta chains were all obtained from the same sample, sequenced in a study of blood T cell repertoires in COVID-19. Produced via immunoSEQ multiplex PCR; TCRdb's table is partial and in-frame only. This sample has roughly 210,000 clones, with about 87% found just once. Sample: peripheral blood. These receptors were collected from a man aged 70 or older with acute or convalescent COVID-19.

The chain combines TRBV30 with TRBJ1-2, with D possibly being TRBD1 (5 bases). Trimming pared 1 base from V and 5 bases from J, leaving 11 bases between. The CDR3 contains 13 residues. In germline, CDR1 is GTSNPN, CDR2 SVGIG (reference sequence). The CDR3 nucleotides read TGTGCCTGGAGTGAGGGGATTGCTTATGGCTACACCTTC. Protein product: CAWSEGIAYGYTF. Full variable domain (outside the CDR3, taken from reference TRBV30 and TRBJ1-2): SQTIHQWPATLVQPVGSPLSLECTVEGTSNPNLYWYRQAAGRGLQLLFYSVGIGQISSEVPQNLSASRPQDRQFILSSKKLLLSDSGFYLCAWSEGIAYGYTFGSGTRLTVV.

The chain couples TRBV11-1 to TRBJ2-5; 14 bases agree with TRBD2. Germline V lookup: CDR1 SGHAT, CDR2 FQDESV (reference sequence). V was clipped by 6 bases and J by 14 bases; unmatched bases: 8. This CDR3 spans 13 amino acids. This CDR3 is CASSQGLAGANYF. CDR3 DNA: TGTGCCAGCAGTCAGGGACTAGCGGGAGCCAACTACTTC.

The chain recombines TRBV5-4 with TRBJ2-5; D not resolved. Germline V gene lookup returns CDR1 SGHNT and CDR2 YYREEE (reference sequence). Trimming took 0 bases from V and 3 from J, leaving 9 bases between them. CDR3 length: 14 residues. The CDR3 loop is CASSLGHSKETQYF. The CDR3 DNA reads as TGTGCCAGCAGCTTGGGACACAGCAAAGAGACCCAGTACTTC. The whole variable domain, filled in from reference TRBV5-4 and TRBJ2-5, reads ETGVTQSPTHLIKTRGQQVTLRCSSQSGHNTVSWYQQALGQGPQFIFQYYREEENGRGNFPPRFSGLQFPNYSSELNVNALELDDSALYLCASSLGHSKETQYFGPGTRLLVL.

The chain couples TRBV13 to TRBJ2-5; no definite D call. CDR1 and CDR2 (germline): PRHDT, FYEKMQ (reference sequence). The CDR3 extends over 11 amino acids. Trimming shortened V by 4 bases and J by 3 bases, and 3 bases separated the two germline ends. In nucleotides, the CDR3 is TGTGCCAGCAGCTCCAAAGAGACCCAGTACTTC. Translated: CASSSKETQYF.

This chain connects TRBV29-1 to TRBJ2-1; perhaps TRBD2 as D (5 bases). CDR3 length: 10 residues. Germline V gene data show CDR1 as SQVTM and CDR2 as ANQGSEA. V lost 5 bases, J lost 9 bases, and 8 bases lay in between. DNA of the CDR3: TGCAGCGTTTCGAGGGCTGAGCAGTTCTTC. Translated, it gives CSVSRAEQFF.

The rearrangement links TRBV7-9 to TRBJ2-7, with TRBD1 identical over 10 bases. V was clipped by 5 bases and J by 11 bases; unmatched bases: 12. This CDR3 region has 14 residues. The germline gives CDR1 SEHNR, CDR2 FQNEAQ (reference sequence). In DNA, the CDR3 is TGTGCCAGCAGCCAGGGACAGGGGTTCGGAGTTGAGTACTTC. Translation: CASSQGQGFGVEYF. The full variable domain, with the rest looked up from reference TRBV7-9 and TRBJ2-7, is DTGVSQNPRHKITKRGQNVTFRCDPISEHNRLYWYRQTLGQGPEFLTYFQNEAQLEKSRLLSDRFSAERPKGSFSTLEIQRTEQGDSAMYLCASSQGQGFGVEYFGPGTRLTVT.

V usage is TRBV24-1 and J usage is TRBJ1-5; the match to TRBD1 covers 7 bases. The CDR3 is 17 amino acids. Germline V gene lookup returns CDR1 KGHDR and CDR2 SFDVKD. J was trimmed by 4 bases and V by 5 bases; bases with no gene match: 13. This CDR3 reads CATSASGTAAGNQPQHF. As DNA, the CDR3 is TGTGCCACCAGTGCTTCCGGGACAGCAGCCGGGAATCAGCCCCAGCATTTT.

The genes are TRBV25-1 and TRBJ2-7; 7 bases are a match to TRBD2. V lost 9 bases to trimming and J lost 3 bases; unmatched junction nucleotides: 8. CDR1 is MGHDK and CDR2 is SYGVNS in the germline V gene. CDR3 length: 13 amino acids. CDR3 DNA sequence: TGTGCCAGTTGTCCTAGCGGCAGCTACGAGCAGTACTTC. It is translated as CASCPSGSYEQYF.

The J gene is TRBJ2-3, the V gene TRBV11-2; TRBD2 aligns across 11 bases. Trimming at V came to 1 base and at J to 6 bases, leaving 3 bases not matched to a gene. The CDR3 is 15 amino acids. Germline V lookup: CDR1 SGHAT, CDR2 FQNNGV. The CDR3 reads CASSLGSSGGDTQYF. The CDR3 nucleotides are TGTGCCAGCAGCTTAGGCTCTAGCGGGGGGGATACGCAGTATTTT.

The chain employs TRBV10-3 and TRBJ1-6, with D possibly matching TRBD1 (5 bases). Germline CDR1 reads ENHRY; CDR2 reads SYGVKD. Between the trimmed V and J ends, which lost 11 bases and 8 bases, there was a span of 7 bases. The CDR3 length is 10 residues. CDR3 in amino acids: CAVGDSPLHF. CDR3 DNA sequence: TGTGCCGTAGGGGATTCACCCCTCCACTTT.

The chain has TRBV7-2 and TRBJ2-1; 10 nucleotides line up with TRBD2. Germline lookup yields CDR1 SGHTA and CDR2 FQGNSA. V shed 4 bases and J 6 bases; nucleotides not matched to a gene: 6. The CDR3 is made up of 15 amino acids. The CDR3 nucleotides read TGTGCCAGCAGCTCCCTAGCGGGAGTAGTCAATGAGCAGTTCTTC. This encodes CASSSLAGVVNEQFF. Supplemented by reference TRBV7-2 and TRBJ2-1, the full variable domain reads GAGVSQSPSNKVTEKGKDVELRCDPISGHTALYWYRQSLGQGLEFLIYFQGNSAPDKSGLPSDRFSAERTGGSVSTLTIQRTQQEDSAVYLCASSSLAGVVNEQFFGPGTRLTVL.

This clone was seen a single time. V is TRBV7-2 and J is TRBJ2-2; TRBD2 matches 9 bases. J gave up 0 bases and V 5 bases, and 4 bases lay outside the gene matches. The germline CDR1 and CDR2 sequences are SGHTA and FQGNSA. The CDR3 is 16 amino acids. The CDR3, as DNA: TGTGCCAGCAGCCCGCGGGGGGGGTCGAACACCGGGGAGCTGTTTTTT. It codes for CASSPRGGSNTGELFF. The full variable domain, completed using reference TRBV7-2 and TRBJ2-2, is GAGVSQSPSNKVTEKGKDVELRCDPISGHTALYWYRQSLGQGLEFLIYFQGNSAPDKSGLPSDRFSAERTGGSVSTLTIQRTQQEDSAVYLCASSPRGGSNTGELFFGEGSRLTVL.

The chain has TRBV29-1 and TRBJ1-2; 8 bases agree with TRBD1. The CDR3 has 13 residues. Trimming took 7 bases from V and 4 from J; bases not matched to a gene: 8. The germline CDR1 and CDR2 sequences are SQVTM and ANQGSEA. As DNA, the CDR3 is TGCAGCGCCGGTGGACAGGGAGGCTATGGCTACACCTTC. Translation gives CSAGGQGGYGYTF.

This chain links TRBV24-1 with TRBJ2-2, with D possibly TRBD2 on 7 matching bases. Trimming cost V 3 bases and J 5 bases, with 15 bases left between them. CDR1 and CDR2 (germline): KGHDR, SFDVKD. The CDR3 extends over 16 amino acids. CDR3 amino acids: CATSDATGRGTGELFF. The CDR3 DNA reads TGTGCCACCAGTGATGCTACAGGGAGGGGGACCGGGGAGCTGTTTTTT.

This chain links TRBV7-9 with TRBJ2-1, with TRBD1 identical over 7 bases. This CDR3 comprises 15 residues. The ends lost 4 bases at V and 6 bases at J; junction bases unmatched: 9. Germline V gives CDR1 SEHNR, CDR2 FQNEAQ (reference sequence). CDR3 DNA sequence: TGTGCCAGCAGCTACCGTCCGGGGACAGTCAATGAGCAGTTCTTC. Protein product: CASSYRPGTVNEQFF.

This rearrangement joins TRBV5-4 to TRBJ1-1; TRBD1 aligns across 7 bases. With 6 bases clipped from V and 6 bases from J, the junction kept 8 bases outside the gene matches. CDR3 size: 13 residues. Per germline, CDR1 SGHNT and CDR2 YYREEE (reference sequence). The CDR3 is CASNRRDRPEAFF. CDR3 nucleotide sequence: TGTGCCAGCAACCGAAGGGACAGACCTGAAGCTTTCTTT.